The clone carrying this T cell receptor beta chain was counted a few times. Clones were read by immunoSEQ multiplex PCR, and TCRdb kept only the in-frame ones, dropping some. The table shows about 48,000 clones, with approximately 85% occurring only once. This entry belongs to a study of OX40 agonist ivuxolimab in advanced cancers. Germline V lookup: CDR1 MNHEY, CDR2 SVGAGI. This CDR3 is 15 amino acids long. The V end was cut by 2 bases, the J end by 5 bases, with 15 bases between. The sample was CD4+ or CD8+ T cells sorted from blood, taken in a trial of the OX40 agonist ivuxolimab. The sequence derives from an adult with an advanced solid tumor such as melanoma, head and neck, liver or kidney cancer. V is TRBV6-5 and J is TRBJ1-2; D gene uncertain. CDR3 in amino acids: CASSYAEIPLYGYTF. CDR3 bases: TGTGCCAGCAGTTACGCCGAAATTCCGTTATATGGCTACACCTTC.